These 28 T cell receptor beta chains were sequenced from one sample in a study of memory CD4+ T cells and cytomegalovirus serostatus (dated by TCRdb to about 2019). The library came from the immunoSEQ multiplex PCR assay. The table was pulled from immuneACCESS by TCRdb, which kept in-frame rearrangements only. Such tables lose some clones; where checked, under half of the loss comes from unresolved V genes, and the rest has no known cause. The sample data list around 40,000 clones, and 75% to 85% of these were observed just once. The top ten clones comprise 0.79% of the sample. Single viable CD3+CD4+CD8-CD45RO+ cells were sorted as memory CD4+ T cells on a FACSAria II. Sequencing was done on a sample of memory CD4+ T cells from blood. These receptors were taken from an adult in good health and CMV-seronegative.

With respect to this clone: Other DNA sequences from this sample encode an identical CDR3 as well. The chain links TRBV5-1 to TRBJ1-2; perhaps TRBD1 as D (5 bases). Trimming stripped 0 bases from V and 2 bases from J, with 8 bases between. Germline V lookup: CDR1 SGHRS, CDR2 YFSETQ. There are 14 residues in the CDR3. CDR3 region: CASSLGGTNYGYTF. For the CDR3, the DNA is TGCGCCAGCAGCTTGGGAGGGACGAACTATGGCTACACCTTC. Full variable domain (outside the CDR3, taken from reference TRBV5-1 and TRBJ1-2): KAGVTQTPRYLIKTRGQQVTLSCSPISGHRSVSWYQQTPGQGLQFLFEYFSETQRNKGNFPGRFSGRQFSNSRSEMNVSTLELGDSALYLCASSLGGTNYGYTFGSGTRLTVV.

The chain has TRBV28 and TRBJ1-4; TRBD1 matches at 9 bases. The germline V gene encodes CDR1 MDHEN and CDR2 SYDVKM. CDR3 length equals 17 residues. Germline trimming cut 5 bases from V and 7 bases from J; bases unmatched to any gene: 14. In nucleotides, the CDR3 is TGTGCCAGCAGTCCCCGAGTTAGGGACAGGGCCCTTGAAAAACTGTTTTTT. Its translation is CASSPRVRDRALEKLFF.

The CDR3 nucleotides are TGCGCCAGCAGCCAAGTTCCTCAGGGTATTGCTGAAGCTTTCTTT. Protein product: CASSQVPQGIAEAFF. The rearrangement joins TRBV4-1 to TRBJ1-1, with D perhaps matching TRBD1 (5 bases). The CDR3 is 15 amino acids. In germline, CDR1 is MGHRA, CDR2 YSYEKL. Deletions cut 1 base from V and 6 bases from J, with 15 bases between.

The chain combines TRBV5-6 with TRBJ2-7; 9 bases map to TRBD1. Germline V gene lookup returns CDR1 SGHDT and CDR2 YYEEEE. After removal of 4 bases from V and 7 bases from J, the junction contained 6 bases not matched to a gene. The CDR3 covers 13 residues. The CDR3 here is CASSRRQGGEQYF. In DNA, the CDR3 is TGTGCCAGCAGCCGAAGACAGGGGGGTGAGCAGTACTTC.

The CDR3 DNA follows: TGTGCCAGCTCACCGTCGATTTGGGGTACTGAAGCTTTCTTT. As protein: CASSPSIWGTEAFF. This chain connects TRBV18 to TRBJ1-1; D gene unclear. The germline gives CDR1 KGHSH, CDR2 LQKENI. The ends were cut back, 3 bases at V and 5 bases at J, with 13 bases in the middle. This CDR3 spans 14 amino acids.

The chain employs TRBV7-9 and TRBJ1-1; D not certain. Germline V gene sequence: CDR1 SEHNR, CDR2 FQNEAQ (reference sequence). The CDR3 spans 14 residues. V was cut by 5 bases and J by 6 bases, with 16 bases left in between. The CDR3 DNA sequence: TGTGCCAGCAGCACACGAGGTATGGGGTCTGAAGCTTTCTTT. Translation gives CASSTRGMGSEAFF.

The sample holds a few counts of this clone. The J gene is TRBJ1-1, the V gene TRBV6-5; D is unclear. Germline V gene lookup returns CDR1 MNHEY and CDR2 SVGAGI. The CDR3 is 15 residues long. V was cut by 2 bases and J by 0 bases, with 10 bases left in between. CDR3 nucleotides: TGTGCCAGCAGTTACCGTTCAACGATGAACACTGAAGCTTTCTTT. Amino acids: CASSYRSTMNTEAFF.

V and J are TRBV6-6 and TRBJ2-7; TRBD1 matches 7 bases. Per germline, CDR1 MNHNY and CDR2 SVGAGI (reference sequence). This CDR3 has 13 residues. V trimming: 6 bases; J trimming: 1 base; junction bases outside the gene matches: 3. CDR3 nucleotides: TGTGCCAGCAGCAAGGGACAGTCCTACGAGCAGTACTTC. It translates to CASSKGQSYEQYF.

V and J are TRBV6-6 and TRBJ1-5; maybe TRBD1 (6 bases). The V gene's germline CDR1 is MNHNY and CDR2 SVGAGI (reference sequence). With 4 bases removed from V and 6 bases from J, the gap between germline ends came to 19 bases. The CDR3 spans 16 residues. The chain's CDR3 is CASSSPGEQGSQPQHF. In DNA, the CDR3 is TGTGCCAGCAGTTCCCCCGGGGAACAGGGAAGTCAGCCCCAGCATTTT.

For this clone: An end of the junction differs from the germline gene, which may be a read error. The rearrangement links TRBV9 to TRBJ1-2; D call uncertain. CDR3 length: 12 amino acids. Germline V lookup: CDR1 SGDLS, CDR2 YYNGEE. CDR3: CASSVDGSGPNF. The DNA for the CDR3 is TGTGCCAGCAGCGTAGATGGGAGTGGGCCCAACTTC.

The chain recombines TRBV2 with TRBJ1-6; a weak D match, TRBD1 (6 bases). V lost 8 bases to trimming and J lost 9 bases, with 8 bases between them. Germline V gene lookup returns CDR1 SNHLY and CDR2 FYNNEI. This CDR3 is 11 amino acids long. CDR3 nucleotides: TGTGCCAGCGGCAGGGGTTCACCCCTCCACTTT. Translated: CASGRGSPLHF.

V usage is TRBV7-8 and J usage is TRBJ2-1; 11 bases are shared with TRBD2. CDR1 and CDR2 (germline): SGHVS, FQNEAQ. Trimming took 5 bases from V and 4 from J; bases not matched to a gene: 16. This CDR3 comprises 19 residues. The CDR3: CASSTSGGSFLTGYNEQFF. As DNA, the CDR3 is TGTGCCAGCAGCACTAGCGGGGGTTCATTTCTCACGGGATACAATGAGCAGTTCTTC. The complete variable domain, with remaining parts taken from reference TRBV7-8 and TRBJ2-1, reads GAGVSQSPRYKVAKRGQDVALRCDPISGHVSLFWYQQALGQGPEFLTYFQNEAQLDKSGLPSDRFFAERPEGSVSTLKIQRTQQEDSAVYLCASSTSGGSFLTGYNEQFFGPGTRLTVL.

This rearrangement joins TRBV2 to TRBJ1-4; a weak D match, TRBD1 (5 bases). CDR3 length equals 14 residues. CDR1 is SNHLY and CDR2 is FYNNEI in the germline V gene. Between the trimmed V and J ends, which lost 3 bases and 10 bases, there was a span of 15 bases. CDR3 sequence reads: CASSEGTFKGKLFF. In nucleotides, the CDR3 is TGTGCCAGCAGTGAGGGGACTTTTAAAGGAAAACTGTTTTTT.

V gene TRBV7-2 combines with J gene TRBJ2-3; TRBD2 matches at 16 bases. This CDR3 is built from 18 residues. Germline V CDR1 and CDR2: SGHTA, FQGNSA. The V and J ends lost 5 bases and 2 bases, in that order; junction bases with no gene match: 7. The CDR3 bases are TGTGCCAGCAGCAGTCCGGGACTAGCGGGGGGGTTCACAGATACGCAGTATTTT. Protein product: CASSSPGLAGGFTDTQYF.

V and J are TRBV28 and TRBJ1-2, with a tentative D call TRBD1 (6 bases). This CDR3 is built from 12 residues. V lost 6 bases to trimming and J lost 8 bases, with 13 bases between them. Germline CDR1 and CDR2: MDHEN and SYDVKM. The DNA for the CDR3 is TGTGCCAGCAGACTACAGGGAGGCGGCTACACCTTC. Its protein product is CASRLQGGGYTF.

This chain joins TRBV6-1 and TRBJ2-5; tentative D call: TRBD2 (6 bases). V was pared by 0 bases and J by 0 bases, with 11 bases between. This CDR3 contains 16 residues. Germline loops: CDR1 MNHNS, CDR2 SASEGT. The CDR3 nucleotides read TGTGCCAGCAGTGAAGCTAGGAGGGGTAACCAAGAGACCCAGTACTTC. The encoded protein is CASSEARRGNQETQYF.

CDR3 in amino acids: CASSPNNRADTQYF. The CDR3 coding sequence is TGTGCCAGCAGCCCCAATAACAGGGCAGATACGCAGTATTTT. This chain joins TRBV4-2 and TRBJ2-3, with D possibly matching TRBD1 (6 bases). Germline CDR1 and CDR2: LGHNA and YNFKEQ. Trimming pared 4 bases from V and 4 bases from J, leaving 12 bases between. CDR3 length: 14 residues.

In its sample, this clone was seen once. The chain employs TRBV2 and TRBJ2-7, with 9 bases aligning to TRBD1. The CDR3 contains 14 residues. The junction had 10 bases not matched to a gene; V was cut back by 7 bases and J by 6 bases. From germline, CDR1 is SNHLY and CDR2 FYNNEI. The DNA for the CDR3 is TGTGCCAGCACCCGACAGGGGGTATTCACCGAGCAGTACTTC. This gives the protein CASTRQGVFTEQYF.

This chain's CDR3 is CASSQPRQDFGYTF. DNA of the CDR3: TGTGCCAGCAGCCAACCCCGACAGGATTTCGGCTACACCTTC. The chain has TRBV4-2 and TRBJ1-2, with a weak D call TRBD1 (6 bases). Trimming left V 2 bases short and J 8 bases short, with 15 bases between. CDR3 size: 14 residues. Germline-derived CDR1 and CDR2 are LGHNA and YNFKEQ.

This chain connects TRBV4-3 to TRBJ1-6; the match to TRBD1 covers 7 bases. V shed 4 bases, J shed 0 bases, and the junction held 6 bases outside the gene matches. In germline, CDR1 is LGHNA, CDR2 YSLEER. The CDR3 sequence is 17 residues long. CDR3 nucleotides: TGCGCCAGCAGCCTTGACAGGGATCTCTCCTATAATTCACCCCTCCACTTT. Protein product: CASSLDRDLSYNSPLHF.

V is TRBV11-1 and J is TRBJ2-2, with D unclear. The V end lost 2 bases, the J end lost 9 bases, and 7 bases lay between the germline ends. The CDR3 is 12 residues long. CDR1 and CDR2 from the germline V gene are SGHAT and FQDESV (reference sequence). The CDR3, as DNA: TGTGCCAGCAGCTTACCGGACCGGGAGCTGTTTTTT. Protein sequence: CASSLPDRELFF.

V usage is TRBV18 and J usage is TRBJ1-3, with D possibly being TRBD1 (5 bases). CDR3 length: 14 residues. V lost 3 bases, J lost 8 bases, and 14 bases lay in between. The germline gives CDR1 KGHSH, CDR2 LQKENI. The CDR3 sequence: CASSPRQGVDTIYF. The CDR3 coding sequence is TGTGCCAGCTCACCGAGGCAGGGTGTAGACACCATATATTTT.

V and J are TRBV7-2 and TRBJ1-5; D might be TRBD1 (5 bases). V dropped 4 bases and J dropped 1 base, with 11 bases sitting between them. The CDR3 sequence is 15 residues long. The V gene's germline CDR1 is SGHTA and CDR2 FQGNSA. CDR3: CASSSRGGSNQPQHF. The CDR3 bases are TGTGCCAGCAGCTCCCGGGGGGGGAGCAATCAGCCCCAGCATTTT.

V usage is TRBV6-1 and J usage is TRBJ2-5; D is unresolved. V lost 4 bases and J 6 bases, leaving 15 bases between the germline ends. There are 14 residues in the CDR3. Germline values: CDR1 MNHNS, CDR2 SASEGT. The CDR3, as DNA: TGTGCCAGCAGTGCTCGCGGCTCCACCAAGACCCAGTACTTC. Its protein is CASSARGSTKTQYF.

The chain couples TRBV6-6 to TRBJ2-5, with 10 bases that match TRBD2. The CDR3 runs 16 residues. V trimming: 5 bases; J trimming: 1 base; junction bases outside the gene matches: 7. Germline V gene lookup returns CDR1 MNHNY and CDR2 SVGAGI (reference sequence). The CDR3 protein is CASSGLAGDPQETQYF. The CDR3 DNA follows: TGTGCCAGCAGTGGGCTAGCGGGGGACCCCCAAGAGACCCAGTACTTC.

This rearrangement joins TRBV6-1 to TRBJ1-1; D perhaps matches TRBD1 (5 bases). Between the trimmed V and J ends, which lost 7 bases and 4 bases, there was a span of 13 bases. Looked up from germline, CDR1 is MNHNS and CDR2 is SASEGT. The CDR3 has 13 amino acids. CDR3 sequence reads: CASTPRRGTEAFF. CDR3 DNA: TGTGCCAGCACACCCAGGAGGGGCACTGAAGCTTTCTTT.

The chain combines TRBV5-6 with TRBJ2-1; 9 bases are shared with TRBD1. The CDR3 totals 16 residues. With 1 base clipped from V and 4 bases from J, the junction kept 6 bases outside the gene matches. Germline V gives CDR1 SGHDT, CDR2 YYEEEE. The CDR3 DNA reads TGTGCCAGCAGCTTGCCCGGGACAGGGCCATACAATGAGCAGTTCTTC. This codes for CASSLPGTGPYNEQFF.

The count of this clone is one. The chain has TRBV18 and TRBJ1-1; unclear D gene. The V gene's germline CDR1 is KGHSH and CDR2 LQKENI. The CDR3 runs 16 residues. With 6 bases removed from V and 1 base from J, the gap between germline ends came to 18 bases. As DNA, the CDR3 is TGTGCCAGCTCGCCCTATCAGACTTCTCAGAACACTGAAGCTTTCTTT. Translated, it gives CASSPYQTSQNTEAFF.